This T cell receptor beta chain was recorded in a study of regulatory T cells in long-lasting Graves disease. Study conclusions and caveats: Persistent disease was characterized by preferential usage of TRBV28, TRBJ1-2 and TRBJ2-5.

Time point of the sample: newly diagnosed GD, antithyroid drugs for less than 3 months. There was RNA extracted from PBMCs, and the TCR library was made from it. A roughly 8.6-milliliter sample of peripheral blood was drawn into EDTA tubes. The CDR3 runs to 12 residues. Between the trimmed V and J ends, which lost 0 bases and 8 bases, there was a span of 7 bases. In building TCR beta libraries, iRepertoire HTBI primers were used together with Arm-PCR of CDR3 regions. TCRdb re-called the multiplex PCR reads through MiXCR, storing one row per CDR3 protein. The table has 400,000 to 500,000 distinct CDR3 sequences, just under 15% seen once; the top ten hold 16%. This clonotype has more than one count but fewer than ten. Its antigen is still unknown. This sample was also put to use in a study of T cells in Graves' hyperthyroidism and ophthalmopathy.

The sequence derives from a woman aged 30 to 39 with Graves disease. This chain connects TRBV12-3 or TRBV12-4 to TRBJ1-2; D remains unclear. The material sequenced was peripheral blood mononuclear cells (PBMCs), taken at new diagnosis, from a patient treated with antithyroid drugs. The CDR3 reads CASSLAPWGYTF. The CDR3 DNA follows: TGTGCCAGCAGTTTAGCCCCCTGGGGCTACACCTTC.